The 5 T cell receptor beta chains given below trace back to one sample, sequenced in a study of OX40 agonist ivuxolimab in advanced cancers. TCRdb keeps only in-frame clones here, not all; method: immunoSEQ multiplex PCR. The profile covers 25,000 to 35,000 clones, with roughly 68% appearing a single time and around 12% taken by the ten largest. Specimen: CD4+ or CD8+ T cells sorted from blood, collected in a trial of the OX40 agonist ivuxolimab. These receptors were taken from an adult with an advanced solid tumor such as melanoma, head and neck, liver or kidney cancer.

V is TRBV30 and J is TRBJ1-2, with 8 bases lining up with TRBD1. Trimming removed 5 bases from V and 3 bases from J; junction bases left unmatched: 8. The CDR3 contains 14 residues. Germline V gene data show CDR1 as GTSNPN and CDR2 as SVGIG (reference sequence). CDR3 in amino acids: CAWGARGRYYGYTF. CDR3 in DNA: TGTGCCTGGGGGGCCAGGGGGCGATACTATGGCTACACCTTC. The whole variable domain, filled in from reference TRBV30 and TRBJ1-2, reads SQTIHQWPATLVQPVGSPLSLECTVEGTSNPNLYWYRQAAGRGLQLLFYSVGIGQISSEVPQNLSASRPQDRQFILSSKKLLLSDSGFYLCAWGARGRYYGYTFGSGTRLTVV.

The V gene is TRBV6-1, the J gene TRBJ2-2; 8 nucleotides align to TRBD1. Germline V lookup: CDR1 MNHNS, CDR2 SASEGT. CDR3 length: 18 amino acids. V shed 1 base, J shed 3 bases, and the junction held 10 bases outside the gene matches. The CDR3 nucleotides are TGTGCCAGCAGTGAAGGAATCCAGGGGGCGTACGACACCGGGGAGCTGTTTTTT. As protein: CASSEGIQGAYDTGELFF.

The V and J genes are TRBV11-1 and TRBJ2-7; the match to TRBD1 covers 7 bases. Germline V gene sequence: CDR1 SGHAT, CDR2 FQDESV (reference sequence). With 1 base clipped from V and 2 bases from J, the junction kept 8 bases outside the gene matches. This CDR3 region has 16 residues. The CDR3 is CASSLDPDRYPYEQYF. In DNA, the CDR3 is TGTGCCAGCAGCTTAGATCCGGACAGGTACCCCTACGAGCAGTACTTC.

The count of this clone is one. This chain uses TRBV9 with TRBJ2-7, with a tentative D call TRBD2 (5 bases). Germline V gene lookup returns CDR1 SGDLS and CDR2 YYNGEE. V lost 0 bases to trimming and J lost 3 bases, with 10 bases between them. CDR3 size: 14 residues. CDR3: CASSVGRGDYEQYV. The CDR3 DNA sequence: TGTGCCAGCAGCGTAGGTCGGGGAGACTACGAGCAGTACGTC.

V and J are TRBV5-3 and TRBJ1-1, with a tentative D call TRBD1 (6 bases). TRBV5-3 is treated as an ORF (open reading frame) with a function not yet certain. V was pared by 8 bases and J by 2 bases, with 16 bases between. The CDR3 is made up of 14 amino acids. CDR3 loop: CASSGRGSNTEAFF. The CDR3 region has the DNA TGTGCCAGCAGCGGCAGGGGTTCCAACACTGAAGCTTTCTTT.